These T cell receptor beta chains were read from a single sample in a study of T cell responses to AZD1222 COVID-19 vaccine. Clones were sequenced by immunoSEQ multiplex PCR, and TCRdb holds only the in-frame ones, with some missing. The table includes roughly 91,000 clones, roughly 89% detected once. The sequences come from peripheral blood, collected on day 0 of AZD1222 vaccination. The origin of the receptors is an adult in good health. Both conserved end residues are part of each CDR3. Fields, in order: V gene, J gene, CDR3 protein.

V gene: TRBV7-9; J gene: TRBJ2-2; CDR3 protein: CASSTRQGATTGELFF
V gene: TRBV11-2; J gene: TRBJ1-1; CDR3 protein: CASSLDLVEGAFF
V gene: TRBV3-1/TRBV3-2; J gene: TRBJ1-1; CDR3 protein: CASSQSGGDTEAFF
V gene: TRBV2; J gene: TRBJ1-1; CDR3 protein: CASHARGTNTEAFF
V gene: TRBV28; J gene: TRBJ2-7; CDR3 protein: CASSSQSQGYEQYF
V gene: TRBV13; J gene: TRBJ2-2; CDR3 protein: CASSLDETGELFF
V gene: TRBV4-2; J gene: TRBJ2-1; CDR3 protein: CASSQQGLDNEQFF
V gene: TRBV7-8; J gene: TRBJ1-4; CDR3 protein: CASSLDRVNEKLFF
V gene: TRBV6-5; J gene: TRBJ1-6; CDR3 protein: CASSSGDRWNSPLHF
V gene: TRBV11-2; J gene: TRBJ1-4; CDR3 protein: CASSLSRQANEKLFF
V gene: TRBV7-2; J gene: TRBJ1-6; CDR3 protein: CASSLGIAHNSPLHF